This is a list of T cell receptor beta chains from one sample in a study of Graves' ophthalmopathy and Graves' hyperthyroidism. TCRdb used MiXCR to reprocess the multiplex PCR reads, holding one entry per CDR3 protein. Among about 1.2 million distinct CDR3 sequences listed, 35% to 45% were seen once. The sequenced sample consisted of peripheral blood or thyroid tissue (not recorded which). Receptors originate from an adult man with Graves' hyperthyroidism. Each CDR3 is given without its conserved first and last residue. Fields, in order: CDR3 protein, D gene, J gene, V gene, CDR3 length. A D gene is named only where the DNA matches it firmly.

ASKNRGGHRGADTGELF,TRBD1,TRBJ2-2,TRBV19,17
ASSPRLEGENSPLH,.,TRBJ1-6,TRBV9,14
ASSEGFGYEQY,.,TRBJ2-7,TRBV10-2,11
ASSSPGTDNTEAF,TRBD1,TRBJ1-1,TRBV7-2,13
ASSQVAGAGNSPLH,.,TRBJ1-6,TRBV4-3,14
ASSVTSSGANVLT,.,TRBJ2-6,TRBV5-8,13
ASSQAPIAGGPETQY,TRBD2,TRBJ2-5,TRBV4-1,15
ASSMGRNTGELF,.,TRBJ2-2,TRBV19,12
ASSLSLIGTDGAYEQY,.,TRBJ2-7,TRBV7-2,16
ARSLRSGGDYEQY,TRBD2,TRBJ2-7,TRBV7-3,13
ASSRGRTGNNYGYT,TRBD1,TRBJ1-2,TRBV6-2/TRBV6-3,14
ASSLGPGHLYGYT,.,TRBJ1-2,TRBV7-2,13
SALLAGGLGEQY,TRBD2,TRBJ2-7,TRBV20-1,12
ASSQTSGNTEAF,.,TRBJ1-1,TRBV7-2,12
ASSEARFGDSPLH,.,TRBJ1-6,TRBV2,13
ASSWDETANQPQH,.,TRBJ1-5,TRBV12-3/TRBV12-4,13
ASRGQGFNSPLH,TRBD1,TRBJ1-6,TRBV6-5,12
AWQGQGSSPLH,TRBD1,TRBJ1-6,TRBV30,11
ASRGRGSTGELF,.,TRBJ2-2,TRBV7-8,12
ASSLTGGVETQY,TRBD1,TRBJ2-5,TRBV7-9,12
SARDNQGQSEKLF,.,TRBJ1-4,TRBV20-1,13
ASSQVWAGSGKGDNQPQH,.,TRBJ1-5,TRBV14,18
SADRTGDNSPLH,TRBD1,TRBJ1-6,TRBV20-1,12
SVVPRDYGYT,.,TRBJ1-2,TRBV29-1,10
ASTLQAGGTQY,.,TRBJ2-5,TRBV12-3/TRBV12-4,11
ASSPRQRETQY,.,TRBJ2-5,TRBV18,11
AISKLWDSTSGANVLT,TRBD1,TRBJ2-6,TRBV10-3,16
AIKSDSSYEQY,.,TRBJ2-7,TRBV10-3,11
ATSRDRAGGDTEAF,.,TRBJ1-1,TRBV7-2,14
ASSFPGTGKNTEAF,TRBD1,TRBJ1-1,TRBV11-2,14
SGLQGQGAYGYT,TRBD1,TRBJ1-2,TRBV29-1,12
ASSPPLLSIEY,.,TRBJ2-7,TRBV5-4,11
ASRPRWTTQETQY,.,TRBJ2-5,TRBV6-2/TRBV6-3,13
ASSSSQGSQHQETQY,.,TRBJ2-5,TRBV7-6,15
ASSYGVAGVNQPQH,.,TRBJ1-5,TRBV7-9,14
ASRTPTGSTEAF,.,TRBJ1-1,TRBV2,12
SAEGGNVLT,.,TRBJ2-6,TRBV29-1,9
ASSEGQGFTEAF,TRBD1,TRBJ1-1,TRBV5-1,12
SARLQGSLANQPQH,.,TRBJ1-5,TRBV20-1,14
ASSLGAGDLYGYT,.,TRBJ1-2,TRBV7-8,13
ASSMDKMGSYEQY,.,TRBJ2-7,TRBV19,13
ASSVVLGLASSGELF,TRBD2,TRBJ2-2,TRBV2,15
ASSVARGDEQY,TRBD2,TRBJ2-7,TRBV7-9,11
ASSYRSPDDTGAF,.,TRBJ1-1,TRBV6-5,13
ATSREITGTGVTEAF,TRBD1,TRBJ1-1,TRBV15,15
ASSYPYGGLNYEQY,.,TRBJ2-7,TRBV6-5,14
SAEITQGPEQF,.,TRBJ2-1,TRBV29-1,11
ASSTFTEQY,.,TRBJ2-7,TRBV19,9
AISDEHGQV,TRBD1,TRBJ1-4,TRBV10-3,9
ASSFESGPTDTQY,.,TRBJ2-3,TRBV7-2,13
SARSGTGGSGANVLT,TRBD1,TRBJ2-6,TRBV20-1,15
AISNGTSGSISYEQY,TRBD2,TRBJ2-7,TRBV10-3,15